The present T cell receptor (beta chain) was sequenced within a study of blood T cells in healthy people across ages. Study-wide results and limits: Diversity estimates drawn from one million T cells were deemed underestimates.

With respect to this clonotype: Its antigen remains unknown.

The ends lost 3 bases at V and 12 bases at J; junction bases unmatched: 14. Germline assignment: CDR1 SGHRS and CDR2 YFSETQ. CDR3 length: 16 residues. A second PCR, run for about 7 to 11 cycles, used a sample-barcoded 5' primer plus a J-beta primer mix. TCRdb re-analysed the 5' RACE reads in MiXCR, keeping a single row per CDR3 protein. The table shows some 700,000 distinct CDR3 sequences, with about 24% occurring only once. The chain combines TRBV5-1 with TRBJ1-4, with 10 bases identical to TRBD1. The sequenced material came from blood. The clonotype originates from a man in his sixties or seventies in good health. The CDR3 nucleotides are TGCGCCAGCAGCTCCGGGACAGGGGTTGTCGGAGAGGAACTGTTTTTT. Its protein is CASSSGTGVVGEELFF.